This T cell receptor beta chain derives from a study of Ad26.COV2.S vaccination and SARS-CoV-2 variants. Study-wide results and limits: Participants in the vaccine arm had higher spike-specific TCR breadth; placebo recipients had lower.

Assay: immunoSEQ multiplex PCR; the TCRdb copy retains only in-frame clones and omits some. The data show roughly 420,000 clones, roughly 90% seen once. Treatment defined: 15 to 20 received Ad26.COV2.S at low or high dose, single or two shots; about 5 received placebo; per-sample allocation not given. Day 63 after the first vaccine or placebo injection was the time point for sampling. V was clipped by 3 bases and J by 1 base; unmatched bases: 7. CDR3 length: 17 residues. Germline CDR1 reads KGHDR; CDR2 reads SFDVKD. Of note for this clone: Antigen specificity is unknown.

Material: peripheral blood, obtained in a trial of Ad26.COV2.S vaccine versus placebo. The TCR originated in a person between 18 and 59 years old who received the Ad26.COV2.S COVID-19 vaccine or a placebo. The rearrangement uses TRBV24-1 and TRBJ2-1, with 8 nucleotides matching TRBD1. The CDR3 nucleotides read TGTGCCACCAGTGATGGAACAGGGGGGTTTTCCTACAATGAGCAGTTCTTC. Encoded protein: CATSDGTGGFSYNEQFF.